The 32 T cell receptor beta chains below were found in one sample sequenced in a study of shared clonotypes between healthy human individuals. Profiled with immunoSEQ multiplex PCR; TCRdb holds only in-frame clones, not every one. There are hundreds of thousands of clones in the sample; around 73% occur only once, and 1.5% to 2% lies in the top ten. The source material was memory CD4+ T cells sorted from blood. The subset here: CD45RA-negative fraction. The receptors were sampled from a woman aged 25 to 39 in good health.

This chain links TRBV2 with TRBJ1-2; D is perhaps TRBD1 (5 bases). The CDR3 covers 11 residues. Trimming stripped 5 bases from V and 5 bases from J, with 6 bases between. Germline loops: CDR1 SNHLY, CDR2 FYNNEI. The DNA of the CDR3 is TGTGCCAGCAGTTCAGGGTATGGCTACACCTTC. Translated, it gives CASSSGYGYTF.

Ten or more counts support this clone. The chain employs TRBV10-2 and TRBJ1-2; no firm D call. Per the germline V gene, CDR1 is WSHSY and CDR2 is SAAADI. The CDR3 has 12 amino acids. V shed 6 bases and J shed 4 bases, with 9 bases lying between them. The CDR3 loop reads CASSGQSYGYTF. CDR3 coding DNA: TGCGCCAGCAGCGGGCAGTCCTATGGCTACACCTTC.

The chain joins TRBV18 to TRBJ2-7; D assignment may be TRBD1 or TRBD2 (6 bases each). Germline-derived CDR1 and CDR2 are KGHSH and LQKENI. This CDR3 spans 18 amino acids. Between the trimmed V and J ends, which lost 2 bases and 2 bases, there was a span of 22 bases. The CDR3: CASSPFLGRGPETYEQYF. The CDR3 coding sequence is TGTGCCAGCTCACCATTCCTGGGTCGGGGGCCCGAAACCTACGAGCAGTACTTC.

The V gene is TRBV25-1, the J gene TRBJ2-7; possibly TRBD1 or TRBD2 for D (5 bases each). Germline CDR1 reads MGHDK; CDR2 reads SYGVNS. This CDR3 is built from 16 residues. V was shortened by 3 bases and J by 0 bases, with 15 bases between the two germline ends. The CDR3 protein is CASSDSWGRDSYEQYF. The CDR3 DNA reads TGTGCCAGCAGTGACTCCTGGGGACGGGACTCCTACGAGCAGTACTTC.

This chain joins TRBV19 and TRBJ1-2; TRBD1 might be the D (5 bases). This CDR3 is 15 amino acids long. V was shortened by 7 bases and J by 1 base, with 16 bases between the two germline ends. From germline, CDR1 is LNHDA and CDR2 SQIVND (reference sequence). The CDR3, as DNA: TGTGCCAGTACCTCTCCGGGGACTATTAACTATGGCTACACCTTC. Protein sequence: CASTSPGTINYGYTF.

V is TRBV28 and J is TRBJ2-7; D uncertain. V dropped 3 bases and J dropped 3 bases, with 15 bases sitting between them. The germline V gene encodes CDR1 MDHEN and CDR2 SYDVKM. CDR3 size: 15 residues. The CDR3 bases are TGTGCCAGCAGTTTTGGGTCCTCTACACTCTACGAGCAGTACTTC. Encoded protein: CASSFGSSTLYEQYF.

The chain uses TRBV11-2 and TRBJ1-1; 8 nucleotides agree with TRBD1. The length of the CDR3 is 17 residues. Germline values: CDR1 SGHAT, CDR2 FQNNGV. V lost 1 base, J lost 0 bases, and 7 bases stayed unmatched. The CDR3 coding sequence is TGTGCCAGCAGCTTAGCTCTAGGACAGGGATTGAACACTGAAGCTTTCTTT. This translates into CASSLALGQGLNTEAFF.

The chain recombines TRBV7-2 with TRBJ2-7; TRBD2 matches 8 bases. J was trimmed by 2 bases and V by 1 base; bases with no gene match: 7. The length of the CDR3 is 16 residues. Germline CDR1 reads SGHTA; CDR2 reads FQGNSA. Here the CDR3 reads CASSLVSTSGTYEQYF. The CDR3 DNA is TGTGCCAGCAGCTTAGTCTCTACTAGCGGAACCTACGAGCAGTACTTC.

This chain links TRBV4-2 with TRBJ2-5; possibly TRBD1 or TRBD2 for D (5 bases each). The CDR3 length is 15 residues. Germline CDR1 reads LGHNA; CDR2 reads YNFKEQ. Trimming left V 0 bases short and J 5 bases short, with 13 bases between. Here the CDR3 DNA reads TGTGCCAGCAGCCAAGAAGGGGACGGTCTTGAGACCCAGTACTTC. Protein sequence: CASSQEGDGLETQYF.

V and J are TRBV2 and TRBJ1-2, with 7 bases fitting TRBD1. V shed 4 bases and J 8 bases; nucleotides not matched to a gene: 7. This CDR3 comprises 13 residues. Per germline, CDR1 SNHLY and CDR2 FYNNEI. The CDR3 reads CASSADREWGYTF. In DNA, the CDR3 is TGTGCCAGCAGTGCCGACAGGGAGTGGGGCTACACCTTC.

There are many counts of this clone. The chain joins TRBV2 to TRBJ2-5; perhaps TRBD1 as D (5 bases). The germline V and J ends were trimmed by 6 bases and 2 bases, with 10 bases remaining between them. Per the germline V gene, CDR1 is SNHLY and CDR2 is FYNNEI. The CDR3 is 13 residues long. The CDR3 reads CASSWTQQETQYF. In DNA form, the CDR3 reads TGTGCCAGCAGCTGGACACAACAAGAGACCCAGTACTTC.

This clone was detected a few times. The chain joins TRBV16 to TRBJ1-1, with 9 bases that match TRBD1. Germline V gene sequence: CDR1 KGHSY, CDR2 FQNENV. This CDR3 is 13 amino acids long. V lost 5 bases to trimming and J lost 5 bases; unmatched junction nucleotides: 3. The CDR3 DNA is TGTGCCAGCAGCGGACAGGGGAGGACTGAAGCTTTCTTT. Protein sequence: CASSGQGRTEAFF. The variable domain in full, with the rest retrieved from reference TRBV16 and TRBJ1-1, is GEEVAQTPKHLVRGEGQKAKLYCAPIKGHSYVFWYQQVLKNEFKFLISFQNENVFDETGMPKERFSAKCLPNSPCSLEIQATKLEDSAVYFCASSGQGRTEAFFGQGTRLTVV.

This clone was picked up one time. J is TRBJ2-7 and V is TRBV7-2, with 11 bases fitting TRBD2. With V trimmed by 5 bases and J by 5 bases, 11 bases remained unmatched. The germline V gene has CDR1 SGHTA and CDR2 FQGNSA. The CDR3 consists of 16 residues. The CDR3 reads CASSLGLAGIVDEQYF. The CDR3, as DNA: TGTGCCAGCAGCCTCGGACTAGCGGGTATCGTCGACGAGCAGTACTTC.

J is TRBJ1-2 and V is TRBV7-9; TRBD1 matches at 8 bases. The CDR3 contains 13 residues. V shed 5 bases and J 4 bases; nucleotides not matched to a gene: 3. From germline, CDR1 is SEHNR and CDR2 FQNEAQ (reference sequence). Here the CDR3 reads CASSIGQGYGYTF. The CDR3 nucleotides are TGTGCCAGCAGCATCGGACAGGGCTATGGCTACACCTTC.

This clone occurred a few times. The CDR3 reads CASSQEALGLAGVHEQFF. DNA for the CDR3: TGTGCCAGCAGCCAAGAAGCACTAGGACTAGCGGGAGTCCATGAGCAGTTCTTC. The chain recombines TRBV4-2 with TRBJ2-1; TRBD2 matches at 13 bases. The CDR3 loop spans 18 amino acids. Germline V CDR1 and CDR2: LGHNA, YNFKEQ. V shed 0 bases and J 8 bases; nucleotides not matched to a gene: 10.

This rearrangement joins TRBV11-2 to TRBJ2-5; the D is unclear. Looked up from germline, CDR1 is SGHAT and CDR2 is FQNNGV. With 2 bases removed from V and 5 bases from J, the gap between germline ends came to 9 bases. CDR3 length equals 13 residues. The CDR3 coding sequence is TGTGCCAGCAGCTTATTTCAGGAGGAGACCCAGTACTTC. This codes for CASSLFQEETQYF.

This clone has a single count. The rearrangement links TRBV28 to TRBJ1-2, with a tentative D call TRBD1 (5 bases). V lost 5 bases, J lost 5 bases, and 18 bases lay in between. Germline-derived CDR1 and CDR2 are MDHEN and SYDVKM. The CDR3 length is 15 residues. The chain's CDR3 is CASSPRGGSEYGYTF. The CDR3 bases are TGTGCCAGCAGTCCCCGGGGGGGGAGTGAGTATGGCTACACCTTC.

This chain links TRBV5-1 with TRBJ2-1, with unresolved D. The CDR3 has 13 amino acids. V dropped 4 bases and J dropped 9 bases, with 14 bases sitting between them. CDR1 is SGHRS and CDR2 is YFSETQ in the germline V gene. CDR3 residues: CASSPQIPFEQFF. For the CDR3, the DNA is TGCGCCAGCAGCCCCCAGATTCCGTTTGAGCAGTTCTTC.

This clone has more than one count but fewer than ten. The chain recombines TRBV4-1 with TRBJ1-5; D is undetermined. The germline CDR1 and CDR2 sequences are MGHRA and YSYEKL. Trimming removed 0 bases from V and 5 bases from J, with 11 bases in between. The CDR3 contains 15 residues. CDR3 nucleotide sequence: TGCGCCAGCAGCCAAGATCGCTGGGATGATCAGCCCCAGCATTTT. It translates to CASSQDRWDDQPQHF.

Worth noting for this clone: Additional DNA sequences in this sample encode the identical CDR3. The rearrangement links TRBV5-8 to TRBJ2-3; D remains unclear. V was trimmed by 1 base and J by 6 bases, leaving 9 bases between them. The CDR3 sequence is 13 residues long. Germline-derived CDR1 and CDR2 are SGHTS and YDEGEE. In DNA, the CDR3 is TGTGCCAGCAGCTTGCGTGGTGGGGATACGCAGTATTTT. Protein product: CASSLRGGDTQYF.

This chain connects TRBV6-5 to TRBJ1-4; D ambiguous. V was shortened by 0 bases and J by 8 bases, with 4 bases between the two germline ends. The germline V gene encodes CDR1 MNHEY and CDR2 SVGAGI. The CDR3 is made up of 12 amino acids. The DNA for the CDR3 is TGTGCCAGCAGTTACTCAGGAGAAAAACTGTTTTTT. Translating gives CASSYSGEKLFF.

J is TRBJ2-7 and V is TRBV5-1; TRBD1 matches at 7 bases. CDR1 is SGHRS and CDR2 is YFSETQ in the germline V gene. Germline trimming cut 4 bases from V and 0 bases from J; bases unmatched to any gene: 7. This CDR3 spans 15 amino acids. The CDR3 loop is CASSPGTVSSYEQYF. The CDR3 DNA follows: TGCGCCAGCAGCCCCGGGACAGTTAGCTCCTACGAGCAGTACTTC.

The chain combines TRBV5-1 with TRBJ2-3; D might be TRBD2 (6 bases). From germline, CDR1 is SGHRS and CDR2 YFSETQ. V was cut by 4 bases and J by 0 bases, with 12 bases left in between. The CDR3 has 15 residues. The CDR3 DNA sequence: TGCGCCAGCAGCGCCGGGAGCGCTAGCACAGATACGCAGTATTTT. Protein: CASSAGSASTDTQYF. The full variable domain, its missing parts supplied by reference TRBV5-1 and TRBJ2-3, is KAGVTQTPRYLIKTRGQQVTLSCSPISGHRSVSWYQQTPGQGLQFLFEYFSETQRNKGNFPGRFSGRQFSNSRSEMNVSTLELGDSALYLCASSAGSASTDTQYFGPGTRLTVL.

The rearrangement links TRBV11-2 to TRBJ2-3; 8 nucleotides agree with TRBD2. Trimming cost V 5 bases and J 4 bases; bases outside gene matches: 11. Germline V lookup: CDR1 SGHAT, CDR2 FQNNGV. This CDR3 spans 16 amino acids. The CDR3 nucleotides read TGTGCCAGCAGCAAACGGGGGGGCTCGGGTGCAGATACGCAGTATTTT. It is translated as CASSKRGGSGADTQYF.

This sequence joins TRBV6-4 and TRBJ1-1; D remains unclear. The CDR3 has 13 amino acids. V was cut by 2 bases and J by 4 bases, with 8 bases left in between. Germline V gene data show CDR1 as MRHNA and CDR2 as SNTAGT. The CDR3 loop reads CASSDGWGTEAFF. The CDR3 DNA reads TGTGCCAGCAGTGACGGGTGGGGCACTGAAGCTTTCTTT.

The V gene is TRBV28, the J gene TRBJ2-2, with D possibly being TRBD1 or TRBD2 (7 bases each). Trimming pared 5 bases from V and 2 bases from J, leaving 30 bases between. The CDR3 contains 21 residues. Germline V gene lookup returns CDR1 MDHEN and CDR2 SYDVKM. The CDR3 sequence is CASSTWDRPVRGSANTGELFF. The CDR3 DNA reads TGTGCCAGCAGTACATGGGACAGACCCGTTCGCGGGAGTGCTAACACCGGGGAGCTGTTTTTT.

The table lists this clone with many counts. Other DNA sequences from this sample encode an identical CDR3 as well. The rearrangement joins TRBV14 to TRBJ2-5; 11 positions match TRBD2. Germline V gene data show CDR1 as SGHDN and CDR2 as FVKESK. Trimming cost V 1 base and J 2 bases; bases outside gene matches: 9. The CDR3 spans 18 residues. CDR3 loop: CASSQGSGTSGQQETQYF. CDR3 coding DNA: TGTGCCAGCAGCCAAGGGTCCGGGACTAGCGGCCAGCAAGAGACCCAGTACTTC.

The chain recombines TRBV25-1 with TRBJ2-1; D is uncertain. V dropped 4 bases and J dropped 5 bases, with 3 bases sitting between them. The germline CDR1 and CDR2 sequences are MGHDK and SYGVNS. The CDR3 has 11 residues. The CDR3 here is CASSGNNEQFF. The CDR3 DNA follows: TGTGCCAGCAGTGGGAACAATGAGCAGTTCTTC.

Concerning this clone itself: Other DNA sequences in this sample translate to the same CDR3. The chain carries TRBV28 and TRBJ2-7; possible D gene TRBD2, 6 bases. V lost 6 bases, J lost 2 bases, and 8 bases lay in between. CDR3 length: 12 amino acids. CDR1 is MDHEN, CDR2 SYDVKM, per germline. CDR3 in DNA: TGTGCCAGCAGCGGAGGGGCCTACGAGCAGTACTTC. Translation gives CASSGGAYEQYF. The full variable domain, with the rest looked up from reference TRBV28 and TRBJ2-7, is DVKVTQSSRYLVKRTGEKVFLECVQDMDHENMFWYRQDPGLGLRLIYFSYDVKMKEKGDIPEGYSVSREKKERFSLILESASTNQTSMYLCASSGGAYEQYFGPGTRLTVT.

V gene TRBV18 combines with J gene TRBJ1-1; no clear D. V was shortened by 3 bases and J by 0 bases, with 14 bases between the two germline ends. The CDR3 contains 16 residues. CDR1 and CDR2 from the germline V gene are KGHSH and LQKENI. CDR3 sequence reads: CASSPTYASMNTEAFF. The CDR3 DNA reads TGTGCCAGCTCACCCACCTATGCATCCATGAACACTGAAGCTTTCTTT.

This clone has just a few counts. The gene calls are TRBV5-4 and TRBJ1-1; D is possibly TRBD1 (6 bases). CDR3 length: 14 residues. Looked up from germline, CDR1 is SGHNT and CDR2 is YYREEE (reference sequence). The V gene lost 3 bases and the J gene lost 4 bases, with 13 bases spanning the gap. CDR3 amino acids: CASSSTTGFTEAFF. The CDR3 region has the DNA TGTGCCAGCAGCTCCACGACAGGCTTCACTGAAGCTTTCTTT.

This chain uses TRBV11-2 with TRBJ1-1; no clear D gene. Trimming shortened V by 1 base and J by 10 bases, and 19 bases separated the two germline ends. Germline loops: CDR1 SGHAT, CDR2 FQNNGV. The CDR3 contains 15 residues. Here the CDR3 reads CASSLASDVEIGAFF. Written as DNA, the CDR3 is TGTGCCAGCAGCTTAGCGAGCGACGTCGAAATTGGAGCTTTCTTT.